This is a list of T cell receptor beta chains from one sample in a study of T cell repertoires in cytomegalovirus infection. TCRdb redid the calling of the reads with MiXCR, one entry per CDR3 protein. Of approximately 400,000 distinct CDR3 sequences listed, approximately 33% are singletons. Source material: PBMCs. These receptors all stem from a human donor in good health (CMV status not recorded). Some clones in this sample may be carry-over from other donors' samples. Each CDR3 is given with its conserved first and last residue. The D gene is left open where the match is weak. Clone size, where shown, is once, few, many, or a class for clones that have expanded.

many	TRBV7-3	.	TRBJ2-7	CASSSNMGGSYEQYF	TGTGCCAGCAGCTCAAATATGGGTGGCTCCTACGAGCAGTACTTC
once	TRBV12-3/TRBV12-4	.	TRBJ1-1	CASSYTPGNTEAFF	TGTGCCAGCAGCTACACCCCAGGGAACACTGAAGCTTTCTTT
.	TRBV6-6	TRBD1	TRBJ1-2	CASSPRSGGNYGYTF	TGTGCCAGCAGTCCCCGTTCAGGGGGTAACTATGGCTACACCTTC
many	TRBV12-3/TRBV12-4	.	TRBJ1-2	CASTEVPGTEYGYTF	TGTGCCAGCACCGAAGTCCCCGGGACTGAGTATGGCTACACCTTC
.	TRBV10-2	.	TRBJ1-3	CASSLDPIVSGNTIYF	TGCGCCAGCAGTCTTGACCCCATCGTCTCTGGAAACACCATATATTTT
.	TRBV7-9	TRBD2	TRBJ2-1	CASSPGASGGSSYNEQFF	TGTGCCAGCAGCCCCGGGGCTAGCGGGGGGAGCTCCTACAATGAGCAGTTCTTC
.	TRBV7-8	.	TRBJ2-2	CASRRPGPGEMFF	TGTGCCAGCAGGAGGCCCGGTCCCGGGGAGATGTTTTTT
.	TRBV18	TRBD2	TRBJ2-3	CASSPAGLAGSDTQYF	TGTGCCAGCTCACCAGCGGGACTAGCGGGATCAGATACGCAGTATTTT
.	TRBV27	TRBD1	TRBJ1-2	CASSSGQEGYGYTF	TGTGCCAGCAGTTCGGGACAGGAGGGCTATGGCTACACCTTC
many	TRBV7-2	TRBD1	TRBJ2-5	CASSFGQEETQYF	TGTGCCAGCAGCTTCGGACAGGAAGAGACCCAGTACTTC
many	TRBV7-3	TRBD2	TRBJ2-1	CASSLTGGVGANEQFF	TGTGCCAGCAGCTTAACCGGGGGGGTTGGCGCGAATGAGCAGTTCTTC
few	TRBV20-1	.	TRBJ2-2	CSASPSTGYGELFF	TGCAGTGCTAGTCCGTCAACGGGCTACGGGGAGCTGTTTTTT
many	TRBV7-2	TRBD2	TRBJ2-1	CASSTGLAGERCF	TGTGCCAGCAGCACTGGACTAGCGGGGGAGAGGTGCTTC
few	TRBV29-1	TRBD1	TRBJ1-1	CSASRDSSNTEAFF	TGCAGCGCCAGCCGGGACAGTTCGAACACTGAAGCTTTCTTT
.	TRBV6-2/TRBV6-3	TRBD1	TRBJ1-1	CASSYTGVENTEAFF	TGTGCCAGCAGTTACACAGGGGTTGAGAACACTGAAGCTTTCTTT
many	TRBV11-2	TRBD2	TRBJ2-1	CASSFRTSGGLTYNEQFF	TGTGCCAGCAGCTTCCGGACTAGCGGGGGCCTAACCTACAATGAGCAGTTCTTC
many	TRBV7-2	.	TRBJ2-7	CASSLISGFSYEQYF	TGTGCCAGCAGCTTAATTAGTGGGTTCTCCTACGAGCAGTACTTC
once	TRBV24-1	.	TRBJ2-1	CATSGITFGGSYNEQFF	TGTGCCACCAGTGGAATTACGTTTGGGGGGTCCTACAATGAGCAGTTCTTC
few	TRBV28	TRBD1	TRBJ1-1	CASSSPRDRGLPSTEAFF	TGTGCCAGCAGTTCCCCCCGGGACAGGGGGCTTCCCTCCACTGAAGCTTTCTTT